A single sample gave rise to the 21 T cell receptor beta chains below, sequenced in a study of blood T cell repertoires in COVID-19. Only in-frame clones appear in the TCRdb table, and some are missing; sequencing was by immunoSEQ multiplex PCR. The sample lists about 180,000 clones, over 75% occurring once. Sequencing was performed on PBMCs or T cells enriched from blood (not recorded which). These receptors were collected from a woman aged 45-59 years who had recovered from COVID-19.

The gene calls are TRBV5-1 and TRBJ2-5, with D possibly TRBD2 on 5 matching bases. Germline V CDR1 and CDR2: SGHRS, YFSETQ. The CDR3 is made up of 15 amino acids. Between the trimmed V and J ends, which lost 1 base and 1 base, there was a span of 11 bases. DNA for the CDR3: TGCGCCAGCAGCTTGAGCGGTAACACCCAAGAGACCCAGTACTTC. Translated: CASSLSGNTQETQYF.

The chain has TRBV3-1 (or the pseudogene TRBV3-2) and TRBJ2-7; no clear D. The CDR3 totals 11 residues. Germline-derived CDR1 and CDR2 are LGHDT and YNNKEL (reference sequence). Trimming left V 1 base short and J 6 bases short, with 4 bases between. The CDR3 sequence is CASSQGGEQYF. The CDR3 DNA is TGTGCCAGCAGCCAAGGCGGCGAGCAGTACTTC.

The chain combines TRBV5-4 with TRBJ2-1; 8 bases map to TRBD2. Germline V gives CDR1 SGHNT, CDR2 YYREEE (reference sequence). The CDR3 has 16 amino acids. V shed 2 bases, J shed 9 bases, and the junction held 13 bases outside the gene matches. CDR3 protein: CASSFDTSGGSFEQFF. CDR3 DNA sequence: TGTGCCAGCAGCTTCGACACTAGCGGTGGGAGTTTTGAGCAGTTCTTC. The whole variable domain, remainder taken from reference TRBV5-4 and TRBJ2-1, is ETGVTQSPTHLIKTRGQQVTLRCSSQSGHNTVSWYQQALGQGPQFIFQYYREEENGRGNFPPRFSGLQFPNYSSELNVNALELDDSALYLCASSFDTSGGSFEQFFGPGTRLTVL.

This chain joins TRBV7-9 and TRBJ2-4, with TRBD1 matching over 7 bases. Germline V lookup: CDR1 SEHNR, CDR2 FQNEAQ (reference sequence). J gave up 6 bases and V 5 bases, and 13 bases lay outside the gene matches. The CDR3 spans 16 residues. The chain's CDR3 is CASSPGQAHRGNIQYF. CDR3 nucleotide sequence: TGTGCCAGCAGCCCCGGACAGGCCCATCGGGGAAACATTCAGTACTTC.

The V call is TRBV5-1, the J call TRBJ1-4, with 7 bases fitting TRBD1. V dropped 3 bases and J dropped 0; count of bases not matched to a gene: 5. The CDR3 runs to 16 residues. CDR1 SGHRS and CDR2 YFSETQ come from the germline V gene. CDR3 in amino acids: CASSSGQTATNEKLFF. DNA for the CDR3: TGCGCCAGCAGCTCGGGACAGACCGCAACTAATGAAAAACTGTTTTTT.

Details on this clone: This CDR3 is also generated by other DNA sequences in the sample. The chain uses TRBV30 and TRBJ1-1, with 8 bases lining up with TRBD1. Germline trimming cut 4 bases from V and 3 bases from J; bases unmatched to any gene: 4. This CDR3 spans 13 amino acids. CDR1 is GTSNPN, CDR2 SVGIG, per germline (reference sequence). The CDR3 region is CAWTGGRDTEAFF. The CDR3 DNA sequence: TGTGCCTGGACAGGGGGCAGGGACACTGAAGCTTTCTTT.

V and J are TRBV15 and TRBJ2-2; 7 positions agree with TRBD1. Trimming at V came to 2 bases and at J to 7 bases, leaving 7 bases not matched to a gene. This CDR3 region has 15 residues. Germline loops: CDR1 LNHNV, CDR2 YYDKDF (reference sequence). The CDR3 sequence is CATSRQTGLVGELFF. CDR3 coding DNA: TGTGCCACCAGCAGACAGACAGGGTTGGTCGGGGAGCTGTTTTTT.

This clone showed up just once. The rearrangement links TRBV28 to TRBJ1-5; no clear D. Germline lookup yields CDR1 MDHEN and CDR2 SYDVKM. The CDR3 length is 12 residues. V was cut by 3 bases and J by 4 bases, with 4 bases left in between. The CDR3 DNA reads as TGTGCCAGCAGTTTTAGAAATCAGCCCCAGCATTTT. As protein: CASSFRNQPQHF.

The chain is built from TRBV29-1 and TRBJ1-1; 7 bases agree with TRBD1. This CDR3 is built from 13 residues. The germline V gene encodes CDR1 SQVTM and CDR2 ANQGSEA. The V segment lost 1 base and the J segment 1 base; nucleotides outside the gene matches: 0. CDR3 coding DNA: TGCAGCGTTGAAGCAGGGGGGAACACTGAAGCTTTCTTT. Translated: CSVEAGGNTEAFF. The variable domain in full, completed from reference TRBV29-1 and TRBJ1-1, reads SAVISQKPSRDICQRGTSLTIQCQVDSQVTMMFWYRQQPGQSLTLIATANQGSEATYESGFVIDKFPISRPNLTFSTLTVSNMSPEDSSIYLCSVEAGGNTEAFFGQGTRLTVV.

The DNA for the CDR3 is TGTGCCACCAGTGATCCCGGACTAGCGGACACAGATACGCAGTATTTT. It codes for CATSDPGLADTDTQYF. The V and J genes are TRBV24-1 and TRBJ2-3; 10 positions agree with TRBD2. Germline V gives CDR1 KGHDR, CDR2 SFDVKD. V was clipped by 3 bases and J by 2 bases; unmatched bases: 4. The CDR3 has 16 residues.

This chain uses TRBV30 with TRBJ1-3; the D is unclear. The CDR3 sequence is 11 residues long. Germline CDR1 reads GTSNPN; CDR2 reads SVGIG (reference sequence). The V gene lost 5 bases and the J gene lost 4 bases, with 6 bases spanning the gap. In nucleotides, the CDR3 is TGTGCCTGGGAGCGCGGAAACACCATATATTTT. The encoded protein is CAWERGNTIYF.

This chain joins TRBV28 and TRBJ2-1, with TRBD2 matching over 7 bases. This CDR3 spans 15 amino acids. Germline V gene lookup returns CDR1 MDHEN and CDR2 SYDVKM. V was pared by 4 bases and J by 8 bases, with 11 bases of the junction left unmatched. The CDR3 spells CASSSLGGSSYEQFF. In DNA form, the CDR3 reads TGTGCCAGCAGTTCTCTCGGCGGGAGCTCATATGAGCAGTTCTTC.

This chain joins TRBV15 and TRBJ2-2, with 9 bases identical to TRBD2. CDR1 and CDR2 (germline): LNHNV, YYDKDF (reference sequence). V lost 2 bases to trimming and J lost 4 bases; unmatched junction nucleotides: 11. CDR3 length: 18 amino acids. The CDR3 spells CATSRLPAGTSLTGELFF. The CDR3 nucleotides are TGTGCCACCAGCAGACTTCCCGCCGGGACTAGCCTCACCGGGGAGCTGTTTTTT.

The chain employs TRBV19 and TRBJ2-1, with 11 bases lining up with TRBD2. The trim removed 7 bases at V and 6 bases at J, leaving 2 bases unmatched. The CDR3 extends over 13 amino acids. Germline values: CDR1 LNHDA, CDR2 SQIVND (reference sequence). CDR3 DNA sequence: TGTGCCAGTAAAACTAGCGGGAGCAATGAGCAGTTCTTC. It encodes CASKTSGSNEQFF.

V and J are TRBV5-1 and TRBJ1-1; 7 bases agree with TRBD1. CDR1 and CDR2 from the germline V gene are SGHRS and YFSETQ. This CDR3 has 13 amino acids. Trimming took 4 bases from V and 7 from J; bases not matched to a gene: 7. The CDR3 reads CASSTSGTDEAFF. The CDR3 DNA reads as TGCGCCAGCAGCACCTCCGGGACAGATGAAGCTTTCTTT.

This chain joins TRBV4-1 and TRBJ2-7; 12 positions match TRBD2. V shed 0 bases and J 3 bases; nucleotides not matched to a gene: 6. Germline-derived CDR1 and CDR2 are MGHRA and YSYEKL. The CDR3 covers 17 residues. CDR3 protein: CASSQEEPGLAGYEQYF. As DNA, the CDR3 is TGCGCCAGCAGCCAAGAAGAGCCGGGACTAGCGGGCTACGAGCAGTACTTC.

This chain uses TRBV27 with TRBJ1-1; TRBD1 matches at 9 bases. V shed 4 bases and J 4 bases; nucleotides not matched to a gene: 7. CDR1 and CDR2 (germline): MNHEY, SMNVEV (reference sequence). The CDR3 is 15 amino acids. The CDR3 coding sequence is TGTGCCAGCAGTTCCCCGGACAGGGGAGGCACTGAAGCTTTCTTT. It yields the protein CASSSPDRGGTEAFF.

J is TRBJ1-2 and V is TRBV27; a weak D match, TRBD1 (6 bases). Germline assignment: CDR1 MNHEY and CDR2 SMNVEV (reference sequence). This CDR3 contains 14 residues. Trimming pared 5 bases from V and 4 bases from J, leaving 14 bases between. Written as DNA, the CDR3 is TGTGCCAGCAGTCTGCGACAGGCTAGCTATGGCTACACCTTC. It yields the protein CASSLRQASYGYTF.

The chain employs TRBV6-5 and TRBJ2-5; D is ambiguous. Germline V gene sequence: CDR1 MNHEY, CDR2 SVGAGI. CDR3 length: 11 amino acids. The CDR3 coding sequence is TGTGCAGCGATGTACCAAGAGACCCAGTACTTC. Translation gives CAAMYQETQYF.

The gene calls are TRBV19 and TRBJ1-1; D unclear. Trimming stripped 3 bases from V and 1 base from J, with 15 bases between. Germline CDR1 LNHDA, CDR2 SQIVND (reference sequence). The CDR3 runs 16 residues. CDR3 DNA sequence: TGTGCCAGTAGTATGCGGGCCCCACGGGGGAACACTGAAGCTTTCTTT. The encoded protein is CASSMRAPRGNTEAFF.

The CDR3 region is CASSELVYNEQFF. CDR3 sequence (DNA): TGTGCCAGCAGTGAACTGGTCTACAATGAGCAGTTCTTC. The chain employs TRBV28 and TRBJ2-1; D ambiguous. With 5 bases removed from V and 3 bases from J, the gap between germline ends came to 8 bases. Per germline, CDR1 MDHEN and CDR2 SYDVKM. The CDR3 contains 13 residues.